This T cell receptor beta chain was found in a study of cytomegalovirus exposure and HLA in healthy donors. The CDR3 is 16 residues long. V was trimmed by 0 bases and J by 0 bases, leaving 9 bases between them. From germline, CDR1 is LNHNV and CDR2 YYDKDF (reference sequence). Sequencing was performed with immunoSEQ multiplex PCR; in TCRdb, only in-frame clones are kept and a portion is missing. This table has approximately 71,000 clones, about 94% appearing once. This receptor was identified in a woman between 18 and 29 years old in good health and CMV-seronegative. This chain connects TRBV15 to TRBJ1-3; D call uncertain. The sequencing input was PBMCs. The CDR3 DNA sequence: TGTGCCACCAGCAGAGATCGCGCGAGCTCTGGAAACACCATATATTTT. It specifies CATSRDRASSGNTIYF.